This is a list of T cell receptor beta chains from one sample in a study of early T cells in non-severe SARS-CoV-2 infection. TCRdb reprocessed the 5' RACE reads via MiXCR and lists one record per CDR3 protein. The sample consists of about 100,000 distinct CDR3 sequences, approximately 13% of them appearing once. The specimen sequenced was whole blood. Receptor source: an adult who was a healthcare worker with PCR-confirmed SARS-CoV-2 infection or an uninfected control (not recorded which). Both conserved end residues are part of each CDR3. A D gene is named only where the DNA matches it firmly. A clone size is listed for some rows: how often the clone was seen (once, few, many), or a class if it is expanded.

NA,TRBJ1-2,TRBV12-3/TRBV12-4,many,CASSLGRSNYGYTF,TGTGCCAGCAGTCTTGGACGCTCGAACTATGGCTACACCTTC
TRBD1,TRBJ1-1,TRBV7-6,NA,CASSSRQGPTEVFF,TGTGCCAGCAGCTCCCGACAGGGGCCCACTGAAGTTTTCTTT
TRBD1,TRBJ2-5,TRBV20-1,NA,CSARDHRDRGETQYF,TGCAGTGCTAGAGATCACCGGGACAGGGGCGAGACCCAGTACTTC
NA,TRBJ1-5,TRBV20-1,NA,CSASLGHPKGQPQHF,TGCAGTGCTAGTTTGGGACACCCGAAGGGGCAGCCCCAGCATTTT
TRBD1,TRBJ1-3,TRBV10-1,few,CASSLDRRGTIYF,TGCGCCAGCAGCCTGGACAGGCGCGGCACCATATATTTT
NA,TRBJ1-6,TRBV11-2,many,CASSLAPPVSPLHF,TGTGCCAGCAGCTTAGCCCCCCCCGTTTCACCCCTCCACTTT
NA,TRBJ1-2,TRBV5-1,many,CASSLAGGTLDGYTF,TGCGCCAGCAGCTTGGCCGGTGGGACACTTGATGGCTACACCTTC
NA,TRBJ1-2,TRBV7-2,NA,CASNAGRGYGYTF,TGTGCCAGCAACGCCGGCAGAGGCTATGGCTACACCTTC
NA,TRBJ2-3,TRBV7-2,few,CASSLGSTDTQYF,TGTGCCAGCAGCTTAGGGAGCACAGATACGCAGTATTTT
TRBD1,TRBJ1-6,TRBV4-2,many,CASSQERGQGFPPLHF,TGTGCCAGCAGCCAAGAAAGGGGACAGGGGTTCCCACCCCTCCACTTT
NA,TRBJ1-1,TRBV18,many,CASSPASTPGTEAFF,TGTGCCAGCTCACCCGCTTCAACCCCAGGGACTGAAGCTTTCTTT
NA,TRBJ2-5,TRBV29-1,few,CSMQGKETQYF,TGCAGCATGCAGGGAAAAGAGACCCAGTACTTC
NA,TRBJ1-6,TRBV4-1,NA,CASSQTDYNSPLHF,TGCGCCAGCAGCCAAACCGATTATAATTCACCCCTCCACTTT
TRBD1,TRBJ1-3,TRBV28,NA,CASSRTGTVRNTIYF,TGTGCCAGCAGTCGGACCGGGACAGTAAGAAACACCATATATTTT
TRBD2,TRBJ2-1,TRBV20-1,NA,CSARPILAGGYNEQFF,TGCAGTGCTAGACCCATTCTAGCGGGGGGGTACAATGAGCAGTTCTTC
TRBD1,TRBJ1-3,TRBV27,many,CASSFWVIGGQGTWTGNTIYF,TGTGCCAGCAGTTTTTGGGTGATAGGGGGACAGGGAACCTGGACTGGAAACACCATATATTTT
TRBD2,TRBJ2-3,TRBV10-3,many,CAIRGSSGDSTDTQYF,TGTGCCATCCGCGGGTCCAGCGGGGACAGCACAGATACGCAGTATTTT
TRBD1,TRBJ2-1,TRBV7-6,NA,CASSHEQGARWNEQFF,TGTGCCAGCAGCCATGAACAGGGGGCAAGGTGGAATGAGCAGTTCTTC
NA,TRBJ1-2,TRBV28,NA,CASGTEYGYTF,TGTGCCAGCGGAACGGAGTATGGCTACACCTTC
NA,TRBJ1-2,TRBV7-2,many,CASSGQLNYGYTF,TGTGCCAGCAGCGGACAGCTTAACTATGGCTACACCTTC
NA,TRBJ2-3,TRBV5-4,many,CASSSEPGTADTQYF,TGTGCCAGCAGCTCTGAACCCGGGACGGCAGATACGCAGTATTTT
TRBD2,TRBJ2-3,TRBV28,few,CASSFGSGGLDTQYF,TGTGCCAGCAGTTTTGGAAGCGGGGGATTAGATACGCAGTATTTT
NA,TRBJ2-1,TRBV7-2,many,CASSPRSYNEQFF,TGTGCCAGCAGCCCCCGTTCCTACAATGAGCAGTTCTTC
NA,TRBJ2-5,TRBV7-3,many,CASSSSDIGGTQYF,TGTGCCAGCAGCTCCTCCGACATTGGCGGGACCCAGTACTTC
NA,TRBJ1-4,TRBV7-8,once,CASSFSTNEKLFF,TGTGCCAGCAGCTTTTCCACAAATGAAAAACTGTTTTTT
TRBD1,TRBJ2-7,TRBV3-1,many,CASSQERGTGGLFGEQYF,TGTGCCAGCAGCCAAGAAAGGGGAACAGGGGGCTTATTTGGGGAGCAGTACTTC
TRBD2,TRBJ2-1,TRBV5-1,few,CASSLAASGGPYNEQFF,TGCGCCAGCAGCTTGGCGGCTAGCGGGGGGCCCTACAATGAGCAGTTCTTC
NA,TRBJ1-1,TRBV7-2,NA,CASSLDFSSLAFF,TGTGCCAGCAGCTTAGATTTTTCGTCCTTAGCCTTCTTT
NA,TRBJ1-5,TRBV5-5,NA,CASSLEWVGQPQHF,TGTGCCAGCAGCTTGGAATGGGTGGGGCAGCCCCAGCATTTT
TRBD2,TRBJ2-2,TRBV28,many,CASSFRRGSGELFF,TGTGCCAGCAGTTTCCGGCGGGGGAGTGGGGAGCTGTTTTTT
NA,TRBJ2-1,TRBV11-3,many,CASSLEQAGLFNEQFF,TGTGCCAGCAGCTTAGAACAGGCCGGACTATTCAATGAGCAGTTCTTC
NA,TRBJ2-6,TRBV27,NA,CASSPPRQAGANVLTF,TGTGCCAGCAGCCCTCCTCGTCAGGCTGGGGCCAACGTCCTGACTTTC
NA,TRBJ2-3,TRBV9,many,CASSVWAGSTDTQYF,TGTGCCAGCAGCGTATGGGCGGGGAGCACAGATACGCAGTATTTT
NA,TRBJ1-1,TRBV5-1,many,CASSLSSTLNTEAFF,TGCGCCAGCAGCTTGTCATCCACCCTGAACACTGAAGCTTTCTTT